The rows below give T cell receptor beta chains drawn from one sample of a study of cytomegalovirus exposure and HLA in healthy donors. Assay used: immunoSEQ multiplex PCR; TCRdb lists only in-frame clones, some missing. The table shows approximately 74,000 clones, with 60% to 80% occurring only once. Sequencing input: PBMCs. The source is a woman aged 40-49 years in good health and CMV-seronegative. Each CDR3 is given with its conserved first and last residue. D genes are given only for firm matches. Only some rows state a clone size, as once, few, many or a class for expanded clones.

-,TRBJ1-3,TRBV30,-,CAWSVGWGGGNTIYF,TGTGCCTGGAGTGTAGGTTGGGGGGGCGGAAACACCATATATTTT
few,TRBJ1-1,TRBV5-6,TRBD1,CASSPQGQIYTEAFF,TGTGCCAGCAGCCCACAGGGGCAAATTTACACTGAAGCTTTCTTT
few,TRBJ1-5,TRBV25-1,-,CASSESVYSNQPQHF,TGTGCCAGCAGTGAATCCGTCTATAGCAATCAGCCCCAGCATTTT
-,TRBJ2-3,TRBV30,TRBD2,CAWSDTPAAGADTQYF,TGTGCCTGGAGTGATACCCCCGCAGCGGGAGCAGATACGCAGTATTTT
-,TRBJ2-2,TRBV13,-,CASSAFSRGNTGELFF,TGTGCCAGCAGCGCTTTTAGCAGGGGGAACACCGGGGAGCTGTTTTTT
-,TRBJ1-5,TRBV18,-,CASSPLRVETYQPQHF,TGTGCCAGCTCACCCCTCAGGGTAGAGACCTATCAGCCCCAGCATTTT
-,TRBJ1-5,TRBV6-1,-,CASRIQASGRQPQHF,TGTGCCAGCAGAATACAGGCGAGCGGGAGGCAGCCCCAGCATTTT
-,TRBJ2-1,TRBV29-1,-,CSVTRLGRLHAQFF,TGCAGCGTGACTAGGCTAGGACGCTTACATGCGCAGTTCTTC
-,TRBJ2-2,TRBV2,TRBD2,CASNSGGNTGELFF,TGTGCCAGCAATAGCGGGGGTAACACCGGGGAGCTGTTTTTT
-,TRBJ1-1,TRBV7-9,-,CASSQGYTEAFF,TGTGCCAGCAGCCAGGGGTACACTGAAGCTTTCTTT
few,TRBJ2-6,TRBV29-1,-,CSVDTGSGANVLTF,TGCAGCGTTGACACAGGGTCTGGGGCCAACGTCCTGACTTTC
-,TRBJ1-2,TRBV2,-,CASRTQGGFYGYTF,TGTGCCAGCAGGACGCAGGGAGGTTTCTATGGCTACACCTTC
-,TRBJ1-1,TRBV27,TRBD1,CASSFLQGYTEAFF,TGTGCCAGCAGTTTTCTACAGGGGTACACTGAAGCTTTCTTT
-,TRBJ1-5,TRBV6-6,-,CASSSSGLRNQPQHF,TGTGCCAGCAGCTCTTCAGGGTTACGCAATCAGCCCCAGCATTTT
-,TRBJ1-6,TRBV10-2,-,CASSGQGTGSPLHF,TGCGCCAGCAGTGGTCAGGGTACCGGATCACCCCTCCACTTT
few,TRBJ2-7,TRBV28,TRBD2,CASSSFRLANTYYEQYF,TGTGCCAGCAGTTCGTTCAGACTAGCGAATACCTACTACGAGCAGTACTTC
-,TRBJ1-2,TRBV2,TRBD1,CASRSTGNGYTF,TGTGCCAGCAGATCGACAGGGAATGGCTACACCTTC
-,TRBJ2-7,TRBV11-3,-,CASSGGTAGTYEQYF,TGTGCCAGCAGCGGAGGGACAGCTGGGACCTACGAGCAGTACTTC
-,TRBJ1-1,TRBV7-9,TRBD1,CASSPRQGRTEAFF,TGTGCCAGCAGCCCGAGACAGGGGAGGACTGAAGCTTTCTTT
-,TRBJ2-7,TRBV6-1,-,CASSAPSRQIFYEQYF,TGTGCCAGCAGTGCACCCTCGCGACAAATTTTTTACGAGCAGTACTTC
-,TRBJ1-2,TRBV5-1,TRBD1,CASSEGQGAGGYTF,TGCGCCAGCAGCGAGGGACAGGGGGCGGGTGGCTACACCTTC
-,TRBJ1-2,TRBV27,-,CASSTSRGHGYTF,TGTGCCAGCAGTACCTCGCGGGGCCATGGCTACACCTTC
-,TRBJ1-2,TRBV14,TRBD1,CASSNRMTGNYGYTF,TGTGCCAGCAGCAACCGAATGACAGGGAACTATGGCTACACCTTC
-,TRBJ2-2,TRBV10-3,-,CAIAVGGITGELFF,TGTGCCATCGCGGTGGGAGGCATCACCGGGGAGCTGTTTTTT
-,TRBJ2-7,TRBV7-9,-,CASSPLFGVAPDHEQYF,TGTGCCAGCAGCCCTCTTTTTGGGGTAGCGCCCGACCACGAGCAGTACTTC
-,TRBJ1-1,TRBV7-9,-,CASSFGQLNTEAFF,TGTGCCAGCAGCTTTGGGCAGCTGAACACTGAAGCTTTCTTT
-,TRBJ2-7,TRBV7-6,TRBD2,CASSVAGGSLGVEQYF,TGTGCCAGCAGCGTAGCGGGAGGGTCCCTTGGGGTCGAGCAGTACTTC
-,TRBJ2-2,TRBV19,-,CASSLTGNTGELFF,TGTGCCAGTAGTTTGACAGGGAACACCGGGGAGCTGTTTTTT
-,TRBJ1-5,TRBV28,-,CASSRWGGTSNQPQHF,TGTGCCAGCAGCCGGTGGGGGGGCACTAGCAATCAGCCCCAGCATTTT
-,TRBJ1-2,TRBV6-5,TRBD1,CASRMKGASGYTF,TGTGCCAGCAGGATGAAGGGGGCGTCAGGCTACACCTTC
-,TRBJ2-4,TRBV28,-,CASSATGTLVNIQYF,TGTGCCAGCAGTGCCACCGGGACATTAGTGAACATTCAGTACTTC
-,TRBJ2-1,TRBV7-3,-,CASSLAGQSYNEQFF,TGTGCCAGCAGCTTGGCGGGCCAATCCTACAATGAGCAGTTCTTC
-,TRBJ2-7,TRBV7-9,-,CASSIGGGTYEQYF,TGTGCCAGCAGCATAGGTGGGGGCACCTACGAGCAGTACTTC
-,TRBJ2-3,TRBV30,-,CASSRGQGANTQYF,TGTGCCTCTTCGCGGGGGCAGGGGGCGAATACGCAGTATTTT
-,TRBJ1-4,TRBV2,TRBD1,CASSRTTGFNEKLFF,TGTGCCAGCAGTCGCACGACAGGGTTTAATGAAAAACTGTTTTTT
-,TRBJ2-7,TRBV11-1,-,CASSLNRAYEQYF,TGTGCCAGCAGCCTAAACCGTGCCTACGAGCAGTACTTC
-,TRBJ2-1,TRBV6-5,-,CASSPPGSEQFF,TGTGCCAGCAGTCCTCCGGGGAGTGAGCAGTTCTTC
-,TRBJ1-3,TRBV25-1,TRBD1,CASSGLGQGKGNTIYF,TGTGCCAGCAGTGGTCTCGGACAGGGCAAGGGAAACACCATATATTTT
-,TRBJ2-3,TRBV7-2,TRBD2,CASSLVGSGSTDTQYF,TGTGCCAGCAGCTTAGTAGGTAGCGGGAGCACAGATACGCAGTATTTT
-,TRBJ2-7,TRBV28,TRBD2,CASSSTPLAGDTYEQYF,TGTGCCAGCAGTTCCACCCCCCTAGCGGGAGATACCTACGAGCAGTACTTC
few,TRBJ1-1,TRBV28,-,CASSLWGSRGGAFF,TGTGCCAGCAGTTTATGGGGGAGCAGGGGAGGGGCTTTCTTT
-,TRBJ1-5,TRBV19,TRBD1,CASNQPPGQGYQPQHF,TGTGCCAGTAACCAGCCGCCGGGACAGGGCTATCAGCCCCAGCATTTT
once,TRBJ1-1,TRBV7-9,-,CASSLERDTEAFF,TGTGCCAGCAGCTTAGAGAGGGACACTGAAGCTTTCTTT
-,TRBJ2-5,TRBV10-3,-,CAISGRTEETQYF,TGTGCCATCAGTGGACGGACAGAAGAGACCCAGTACTTC
-,TRBJ1-2,TRBV19,TRBD1,CASNWDRGFDYGYTF,TGTGCCAGTAACTGGGACAGGGGATTTGACTATGGCTACACCTTC
-,TRBJ2-7,TRBV6-5,-,CASSYRGGAYEQYF,TGTGCCAGCAGTTACAGGGGGGGGGCCTACGAGCAGTACTTC
-,TRBJ2-1,TRBV7-9,-,CASSSPGGRGNEQFF,TGTGCCAGCAGCTCCCCGGGGGGCCGAGGCAATGAGCAGTTCTTC
-,TRBJ2-1,TRBV7-8,TRBD2,CASSLRTSGGSYNEQFF,TGTGCCAGCAGCTTAAGGACTAGCGGGGGCTCCTACAATGAGCAGTTCTTC
once,TRBJ2-1,TRBV7-8,TRBD2,CASSLGIAGVEQFF,TGTGCCAGCAGCTTAGGGATAGCGGGGGTTGAGCAGTTCTTC
-,TRBJ2-3,TRBV5-1,TRBD2,CASSSGLAGGLADTQYF,TGCGCCAGCAGCTCCGGACTAGCGGGGGGCCTGGCAGATACGCAGTATTTT